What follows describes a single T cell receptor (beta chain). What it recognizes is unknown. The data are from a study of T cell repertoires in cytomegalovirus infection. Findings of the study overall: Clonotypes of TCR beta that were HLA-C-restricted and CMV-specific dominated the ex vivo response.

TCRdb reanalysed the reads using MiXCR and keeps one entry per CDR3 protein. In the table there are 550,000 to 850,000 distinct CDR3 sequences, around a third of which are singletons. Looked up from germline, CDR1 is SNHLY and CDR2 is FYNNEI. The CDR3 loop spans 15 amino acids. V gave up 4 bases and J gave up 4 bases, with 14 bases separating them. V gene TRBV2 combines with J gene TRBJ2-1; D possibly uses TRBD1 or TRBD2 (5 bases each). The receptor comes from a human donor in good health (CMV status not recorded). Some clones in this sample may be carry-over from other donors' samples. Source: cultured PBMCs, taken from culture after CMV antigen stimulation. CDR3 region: CASSARGRGYNEQFF. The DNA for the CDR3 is TGTGCCAGCAGTGCGAGGGGCCGGGGATACAATGAGCAGTTCTTC.